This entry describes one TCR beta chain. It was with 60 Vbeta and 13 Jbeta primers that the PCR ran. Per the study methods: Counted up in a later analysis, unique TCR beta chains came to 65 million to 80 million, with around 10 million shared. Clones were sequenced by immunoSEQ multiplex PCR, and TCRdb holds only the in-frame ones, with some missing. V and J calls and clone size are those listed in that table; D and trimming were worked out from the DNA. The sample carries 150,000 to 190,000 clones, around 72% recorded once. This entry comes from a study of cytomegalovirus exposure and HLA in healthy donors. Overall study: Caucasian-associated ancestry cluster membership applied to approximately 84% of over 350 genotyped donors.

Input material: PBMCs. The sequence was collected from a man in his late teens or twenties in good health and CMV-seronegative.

CDR3 coding DNA: TGCGCCAGCAGCCAAGACCCCACGGGGGACACTGAAGCTTTCTTT. As protein: CASSQDPTGDTEAFF. The rearrangement joins TRBV4-3 to TRBJ1-1, with D perhaps matching TRBD1 (5 bases). This CDR3 contains 15 residues. Germline assignment: CDR1 LGHNA and CDR2 YSLEER. V was clipped by 0 bases and J by 3 bases, with 11 bases between them.